This T cell receptor beta chain derives from a study of a mutant IDH1 vaccine in newly diagnosed glioma (dated by TCRdb to the early 2020s). Describing the broader study: Eight vaccinations were administered to patients in weeks 1, 3, 5, 7, 11, 15, 19 and 23, corresponding to visits V03 through V10. Of the approximately 35 treated patients, approximately 62% were male and 37.5% were female, and the mean age was approximately 40 years. Peripheral blood samples were drawn at six visits, namely V03 (baseline), V05, V07, V10, V12 and V13. Before enrollment, most patients had been given radiochemotherapy with temozolomide as standard therapy, while the rest had received either radiotherapy alone or temozolomide alone. Longitudinal TCRB deep sequencing was done for about two dozen treated patients, wherever samples were available for exploratory analyses. In the chemotherapy-containing groups, vaccination started alongside temozolomide cycles, whereas in patients who had radiotherapy alone it started 4-6 weeks after radiotherapy.

Interpreted using the paper, the time point label stands for: week 5, during vaccination. Each vaccine dose was 300 ug of a 20-mer mutant IDH1 peptide in Montanide, given subcutaneously with topical imiquimod. The donors had newly diagnosed IDH1-mutant astrocytomas of WHO grade 3 or 4 that showed loss of nuclear ATRX. The samples were drawn from NOA16, a multicentre, single-arm, open-label phase I trial in Germany that tested a mutant IDH1 peptide vaccine in humans for the first time. The DNeasy Blood and Tissue Kit was used to extract genomic DNA from EDTA blood for TCRB sequencing. The library was produced with the immunoSEQ multiplex PCR assay. The hsTCRB Kit was used according to the manufacturer's protocol to amplify rearranged TCR beta chain sequences. An Illumina MiSeq was used to sequence the TCRB libraries. The study's processing was this. The kit vendor's proprietary platform handled demultiplexing, trimming and gene mapping. TCRdb took this table from immuneACCESS and kept in-frame rearrangements with V and J called. Such tables lack part of the clones; where checked against another copy, unresolved V genes explain under half of the gap, and the rest is unexplained. V and J calls and clone size are as listed in that table; D and trimming were resolved from the DNA. Within this sample are around 40,000 clones, with roughly 85% of them counted one time only. The top ten constitute over 1.5% of the sample.

The V end loses 2 bases and the J end loses 6 bases, and a stretch of 17 bases separates them. CDR3 length: 15 amino acids, cysteine to phenylalanine. Only CDR3 DNA remains: 45 bases, in frame from the first base. The germline V gene encodes CDR1 KGHSH and CDR2 LQKENI. Overall study results and their limits: Changes in the top peripheral T cell clonotypes picked up by TCRB sequencing did not appear to be linked to pseudoprogression. Across multiple MHC alleles, vaccine-induced immune responses were seen in just over 90% of patients. It was noted by the authors that analyses of patient blood samples could not be reproduced owing to sample limitations. Availability determined which PBMC samples were chosen for TCRB deep sequencing.

Turning to this clone: Its binding antigen is unknown. No base-level quality is on record; no much larger clone is a single base apart.

This clonotype originated in a man between 35 and 55 years old with glioma. Sample: PBMCs, taken from a glioma patient whose treatment included an IDH1 peptide vaccine. Rearrangement joined TRBV18 to TRBJ2-7; the D gene is perhaps TRBD1 or TRBD2, each of them matching over 7 bases. The CDR3 here reads CASSPGAGGAFEQYF. The DNA is as follows: TGTGCCAGCTCACCAGGTGCAGGGGGGGCCTTCGAGCAGTACTTC.